The rows below give T cell receptor beta chains drawn from one sample of a study of T-cell memory formation after mild COVID-19. One entry per CDR3 protein results from TCRdb running MiXCR on the 5' RACE reads. Of 300,000 to 350,000 distinct CDR3 sequences listed, around an eighth were seen once; the top ten hold around 20%. Sequencing used PBMCs or a T cell subset sorted from them (not recorded which). These receptors all stem from a man younger than 30 who had mild COVID-19 (a few samples of this study predate the infection). Cell type and time point are not known. CDR3s include the opening cysteine and the closing phenylalanine or tryptophan. The D gene is left open where the match is weak. Rows may omit the clone size; those that give it use once, few, many or a size class.

>NA|TRBJ2-7|TRBV29-1|NA
CSFGGLRDEQYF
TGCAGCTTCGGGGGCCTACGGGACGAGCAGTACTTC
>TRBD2|TRBJ2-1|TRBV7-8|few
CASSLTGDTSGVNEQFF
TGTGCCAGCAGCTTAACGGGGGATACTAGCGGGGTCAATGAGCAGTTCTTC
>NA|TRBJ1-2|TRBV6-2/TRBV6-3|NA
CASSYPAGDDATFRHRNGYTF
TGTGCCAGCAGTTACCCAGCTGGGGATGATGCCACCTTCAGACATAGAAATGGCTACACCTTC
>NA|TRBJ2-7|TRBV15|many
CATWDTTYREQYF
TGTGCCACCTGGGACACAACCTACCGCGAGCAGTACTTC
>NA|TRBJ2-5|TRBV7-2|few
CASSRGTVAQETQYF
TGTGCCAGCAGTCGTGGGACGGTAGCACAAGAGACCCAGTACTTC
>NA|TRBJ2-2|TRBV27|few
CASSLPVTGELFF
TGTGCCAGCAGTCTGCCAGTCACCGGGGAGCTGTTTTTT
>TRBD1|TRBJ1-3|TRBV28|NA
CASSFRDRGLYPSGNTIYF
TGTGCCAGCAGTTTTCGCGACAGGGGGCTTTACCCTTCTGGAAACACCATATATTTT
>NA|TRBJ1-1|TRBV18|few
CASSPQHGVGDTEAFF
TGTGCCAGCTCACCACAGCACGGGGTCGGGGACACTGAAGCTTTCTTT
>NA|TRBJ2-1|TRBV6-2/TRBV6-3|few
CASTSDRSSYNEQFF
TGTGCCAGCACAAGCGACAGAAGCTCCTACAATGAGCAGTTCTTC
>NA|TRBJ1-5|TRBV12-3/TRBV12-4|NA
CASSQDGGGMQPQHF
TGTGCCAGCAGTCAGGACGGAGGGGGGATGCAGCCCCAGCATTTT
>TRBD2|TRBJ2-1|TRBV11-2|few
CASSLLVVAGSEQFF
TGTGCCAGCAGCTTACTTGTAGTAGCGGGAAGTGAGCAGTTCTTC
>TRBD2|TRBJ2-1|TRBV29-1|many
CSVDASGGYNEQFF
TGCAGCGTGGACGCTAGCGGGGGGTACAATGAGCAGTTCTTC
>NA|TRBJ2-1|TRBV7-9|NA
CASSSTGLASYNEQFF
TGTGCCAGCAGCTCTACAGGGTTGGCCTCCTACAATGAGCAGTTCTTC
>NA|TRBJ1-2|TRBV11-2|NA
CASSLTGRYGYTF
TGTGCCAGCAGCTTAACGGGACGCTATGGCTACACCTTC
>NA|TRBJ1-5|TRBV2|many
CASSATGNDQPQHF
TGTGCCAGCAGTGCTACAGGAAATGATCAGCCCCAGCATTTT
>NA|TRBJ1-1|TRBV20-1|NA
CSARHSSGEAFF
TGCAGTGCCAGACACTCCTCGGGGGAAGCTTTCTTT
>NA|TRBJ2-2|TRBV7-2|large
CASSFIQVNTGELFF
TGTGCCAGCAGCTTTATCCAGGTCAACACCGGGGAGCTGTTTTTT
>NA|TRBJ2-2|TRBV7-6|many
CASSLIGESNTGELFF
TGTGCCAGCAGCTTAATCGGCGAGTCGAACACCGGGGAGCTGTTTTTT
>NA|TRBJ2-4|TRBV3-2|few
CASSQIPPGDGRNIQYF
TGTGCCAGCAGCCAAATACCACCGGGGGATGGGAGGAACATTCAGTACTTC
>NA|TRBJ1-5|TRBV19|NA
CASSIDRGGNQPQHF
TGTGCCAGTAGTATTGATAGGGGTGGGAATCAGCCCCAGCATTTT
>TRBD2|TRBJ2-3|TRBV29-1|NA
CSVEDPPPLAGGPMPTDTQYF
TGCAGCGTTGAAGATCCCCCCCCGCTAGCGGGGGGACCCATGCCCACAGATACGCAGTATTTT
>NA|TRBJ2-2|TRBV28|NA
CASFRRNTGELFF
TGTGCCAGCTTCAGGAGAAACACCGGGGAGCTGTTTTTT
>NA|TRBJ1-4|TRBV12-3/TRBV12-4|few
CASSLGQLNEKLFF
TGTGCCAGCAGTTTAGGGCAGCTTAATGAAAAACTGTTTTTT
>NA|TRBJ2-3|TRBV5-1|few
CASAPITFTDTQYF
TGCGCCAGCGCGCCTATAACCTTCACAGATACGCAGTATTTT
>TRBD1|TRBJ2-7|TRBV30|NA
CAWTGTGEDDEQYF
TGTGCCTGGACCGGGACAGGGGAGGACGACGAGCAGTACTTC
>NA|TRBJ1-5|TRBV5-1|NA
CASSLGGGTQPQHF
TGCGCCAGCAGCTTGGGGGGAGGCACTCAGCCCCAGCATTTT
>TRBD1|TRBJ1-1|TRBV11-2|few
CASTPTGGNTEAFF
TGTGCCAGCACCCCGACAGGGGGAAACACTGAAGCTTTCTTT
>TRBD1|TRBJ1-1|TRBV11-2|NA
CASGFTRDSEAFF
TGTGCCAGCGGATTCACGCGGGACAGTGAAGCTTTCTTT
>TRBD1|TRBJ1-2|TRBV9|few
CASSVRQGGPGYTF
TGTGCCAGCAGCGTCCGACAGGGGGGTCCTGGCTACACCTTC
>NA|TRBJ1-1|TRBV7-2|many
CASSFPNTEAFF
TGTGCCAGCAGCTTCCCGAACACTGAAGCTTTCTTT
>NA|TRBJ2-5|TRBV11-2|NA
CASSLAPGAGETQYF
TGTGCCAGCAGCTTAGCCCCGGGGGCTGGAGAGACCCAGTACTTC
>NA|TRBJ1-5|TRBV28|few
CASSRLWGYSNQPQHF
TGTGCCAGCAGTAGACTTTGGGGTTATAGCAATCAGCCCCAGCATTTT
>TRBD1|TRBJ1-5|TRBV4-3|NA
CASSQDQQGDGNQPQHF
TGCGCCAGCAGCCAAGATCAACAGGGGGATGGCAATCAGCCCCAGCATTTT
>NA|TRBJ2-1|TRBV4-2|few
CASSRTEGREKQFF
TGTGCCAGCAGCCGGACCGAAGGTAGGGAGAAGCAGTTCTTC
>NA|TRBJ2-5|TRBV7-6|few
CASSIGGRGTQYF
TGTGCCAGCAGCATCGGGGGACGGGGGACCCAGTACTTC
>TRBD2|TRBJ2-4|TRBV20-1|few
CSARIAGRGANGIQYF
TGCAGTGCTAGGATAGCGGGTCGCGGGGCAAACGGCATTCAGTACTTC
>TRBD2|TRBJ2-5|TRBV5-5|NA
CASSLGDGLAGEQETQYF
TGTGCCAGCAGCTTGGGGGATGGACTAGCGGGGGAACAAGAGACCCAGTACTTC
>NA|TRBJ1-2|TRBV5-4|NA
CASSLAGAPNGYTF
TGTGCCAGCAGCTTGGCTGGGGCGCCCAATGGCTACACCTTC
>NA|TRBJ1-5|TRBV24-1|NA
CATSENNQPQHF
TGTGCCACCAGTGAGAACAATCAGCCCCAGCATTTT
>NA|TRBJ2-7|TRBV4-1|NA
CASSPTGREQYF
TGCGCCAGCAGCCCGACGGGGAGGGAGCAGTACTTC
>TRBD2|TRBJ2-4|TRBV4-2|many
CASSLGSGGAKNIQYF
TGTGCCAGCAGCCTTGGGAGCGGGGGTGCCAAAAACATTCAGTACTTC
>TRBD1|TRBJ2-5|TRBV2|few
CASTWTGKTQYF
TGTGCCAGCACATGGACAGGGAAGACCCAGTACTTC
>NA|TRBJ1-1|TRBV5-1|few
CASSSYRARTEAFF
TGCGCCAGCAGCAGTTACAGGGCTAGGACTGAAGCTTTCTTT
>NA|TRBJ2-3|TRBV12-3/TRBV12-4|many
CASSSGAGSFTDTQYF
TGTGCCAGCAGTTCAGGGGCCGGTTCCTTCACAGATACGCAGTATTTT
>NA|TRBJ2-5|TRBV14|many
CASSQKETQYF
TGTGCCAGCAGCCAAAAAGAGACCCAGTACTTC
>TRBD1|TRBJ1-6|TRBV19|few
CASSGTGGRSPLHF
TGTGCCAGTAGCGGAACAGGGGGAAGGTCACCCCTCCACTTT
>NA|TRBJ1-2|TRBV7-2|NA
CASSLSFGGYGYTF
TGTGCCAGCAGCTTAAGTTTTGGGGGCTATGGCTACACCTTC
>TRBD1|TRBJ2-5|TRBV7-9|few
CASSFPDRGTYQETQYF
TGTGCCAGCAGCTTCCCGGACAGGGGGACGTACCAAGAGACCCAGTACTTC
>NA|TRBJ2-2|TRBV7-3|many
CASSLTHTGNTGELFF
TGTGCCAGCAGCTTAACGCACACGGGGAACACCGGGGAGCTGTTTTTT
>NA|TRBJ2-3|TRBV20-1|NA
CSAPPGQRTDTQYF
TGCAGTGCTCCTCCTGGACAACGCACAGATACGCAGTATTTT
>NA|TRBJ2-5|TRBV6-1|NA
CASARAQETQYF
TGTGCCAGCGCCAGGGCCCAAGAGACCCAGTACTTC
>TRBD1|TRBJ1-5|TRBV27|NA
CASSLSGQGMHQPQHF
TGTGCCAGCAGTTTATCGGGACAGGGGATGCATCAGCCCCAGCATTTT
>NA|TRBJ2-3|TRBV5-1|many
CASSLEGQSADTQYF
TGCGCCAGCAGCTTGGAGGGGCAAAGCGCAGATACGCAGTATTTT
>NA|TRBJ1-6|TRBV5-1|many
CASSDARSSYNSPLHF
TGCGCCAGCAGCGATGCCAGGAGCTCCTATAATTCACCCCTCCACTTT